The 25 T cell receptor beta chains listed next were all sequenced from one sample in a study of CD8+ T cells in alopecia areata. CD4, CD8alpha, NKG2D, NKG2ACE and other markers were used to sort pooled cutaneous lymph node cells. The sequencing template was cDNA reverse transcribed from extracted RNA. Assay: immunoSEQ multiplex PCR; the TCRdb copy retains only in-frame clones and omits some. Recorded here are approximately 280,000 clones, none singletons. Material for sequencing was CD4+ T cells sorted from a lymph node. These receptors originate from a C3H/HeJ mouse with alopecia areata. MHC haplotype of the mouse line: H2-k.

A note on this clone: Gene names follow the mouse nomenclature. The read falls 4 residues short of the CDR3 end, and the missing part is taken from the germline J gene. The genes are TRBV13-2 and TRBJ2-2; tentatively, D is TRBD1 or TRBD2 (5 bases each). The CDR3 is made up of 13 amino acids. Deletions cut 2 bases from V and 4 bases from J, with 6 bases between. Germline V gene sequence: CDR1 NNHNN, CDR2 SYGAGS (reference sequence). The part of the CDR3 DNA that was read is TGTGCCAGCGGTGAGGGGGTCACCGGG. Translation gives CASGEGVTG. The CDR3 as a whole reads CASGEGVTGQLYF.

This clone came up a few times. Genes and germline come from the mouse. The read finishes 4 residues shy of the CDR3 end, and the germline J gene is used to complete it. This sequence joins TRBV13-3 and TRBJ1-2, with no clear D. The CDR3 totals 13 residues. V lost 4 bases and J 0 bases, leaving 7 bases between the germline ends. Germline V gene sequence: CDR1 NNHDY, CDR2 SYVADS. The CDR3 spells CASSMTTNSDYTF. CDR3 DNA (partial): TGTGCCAGCAGTATGACAACAAACTCC.

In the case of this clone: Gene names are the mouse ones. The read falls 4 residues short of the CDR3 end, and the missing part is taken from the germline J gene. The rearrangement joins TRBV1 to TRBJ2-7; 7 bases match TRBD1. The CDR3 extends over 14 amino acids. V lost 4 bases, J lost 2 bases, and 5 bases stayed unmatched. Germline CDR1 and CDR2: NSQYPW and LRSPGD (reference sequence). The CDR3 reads CTCSGDRKTYEQYF. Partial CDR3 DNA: TGCACCTGCAGTGGGGACAGAAAAACCTAT.

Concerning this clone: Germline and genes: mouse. The CDR3 bases that were read are TGCACCTGCAGTGCGATTGGGACAGGGGATTATAATTCGCCC. Residues: CTCSAIGTGDYNSP. From start to end, the CDR3 is CTCSAIGTGDYNSPLYF. V is TRBV1 and J is TRBJ1-6, with TRBD1 matching 10 bases. Read data end 3 residues before the CDR3 end; the end is taken from the germline J gene. TRBJ1-6 is sorted into the ORF group, with uncertain function. The germline V gene has CDR1 NSQYPW and CDR2 LRSPGD (reference sequence). CDR3 length equals 17 residues. V trimming: 3 bases; J trimming: 4 bases; junction bases outside the gene matches: 6.

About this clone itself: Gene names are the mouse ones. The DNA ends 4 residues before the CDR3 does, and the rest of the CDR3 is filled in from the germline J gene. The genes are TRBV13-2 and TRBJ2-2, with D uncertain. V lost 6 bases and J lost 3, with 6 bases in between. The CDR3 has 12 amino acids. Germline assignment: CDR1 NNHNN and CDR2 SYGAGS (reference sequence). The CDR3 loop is CASEQYTGQLYF. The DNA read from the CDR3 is TGTGCCAGCGAGCAGTACACCGGG.

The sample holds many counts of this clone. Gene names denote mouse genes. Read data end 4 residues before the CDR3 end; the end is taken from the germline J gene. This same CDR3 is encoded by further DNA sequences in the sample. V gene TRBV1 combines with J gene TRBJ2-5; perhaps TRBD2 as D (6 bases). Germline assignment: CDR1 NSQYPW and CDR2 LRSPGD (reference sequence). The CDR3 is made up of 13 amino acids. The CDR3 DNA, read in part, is TGCACCTGCAGTGCAGGGGGGGAAGAC. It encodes CTCSAGGED. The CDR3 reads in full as CTCSAGGEDTQYF.

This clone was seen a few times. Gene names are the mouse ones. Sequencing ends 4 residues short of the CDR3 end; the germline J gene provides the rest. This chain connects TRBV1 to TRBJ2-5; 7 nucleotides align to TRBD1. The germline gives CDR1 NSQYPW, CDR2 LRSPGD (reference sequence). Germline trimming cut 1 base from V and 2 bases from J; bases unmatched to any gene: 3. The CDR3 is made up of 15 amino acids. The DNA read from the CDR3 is TGCACCTGCAGTGCAGCTCAGGGGGTCCAAGAC. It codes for CTCSAAQGVQD. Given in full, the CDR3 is CTCSAAQGVQDTQYF.

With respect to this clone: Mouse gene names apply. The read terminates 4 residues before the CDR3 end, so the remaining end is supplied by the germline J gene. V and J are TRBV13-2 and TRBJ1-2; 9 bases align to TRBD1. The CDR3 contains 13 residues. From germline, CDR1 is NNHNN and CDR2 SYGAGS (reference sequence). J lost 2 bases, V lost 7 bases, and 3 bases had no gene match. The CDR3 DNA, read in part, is TGTGCCAGCCTCGGGACAGGGAACTCC. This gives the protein CASLGTGNS. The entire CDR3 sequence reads CASLGTGNSDYTF.

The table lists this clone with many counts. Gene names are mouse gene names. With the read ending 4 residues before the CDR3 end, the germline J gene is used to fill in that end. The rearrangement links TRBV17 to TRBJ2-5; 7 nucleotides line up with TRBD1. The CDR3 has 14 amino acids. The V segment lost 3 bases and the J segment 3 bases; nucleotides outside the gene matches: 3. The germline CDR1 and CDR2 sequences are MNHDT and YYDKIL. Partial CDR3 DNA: TGTGCTAGCAGTAGGAGGGGACAGCAAGAC. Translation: CASSRRGQQD. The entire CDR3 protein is CASSRRGQQDTQYF.

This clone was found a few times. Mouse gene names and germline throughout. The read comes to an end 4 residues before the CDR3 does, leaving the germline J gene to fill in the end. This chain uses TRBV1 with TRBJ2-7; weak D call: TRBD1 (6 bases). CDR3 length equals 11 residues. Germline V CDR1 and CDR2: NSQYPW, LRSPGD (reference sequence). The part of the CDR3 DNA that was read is TGCACCTGCAGTCACAGGGAT. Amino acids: CTCSHRD. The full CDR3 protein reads CTCSHRDEQYF.

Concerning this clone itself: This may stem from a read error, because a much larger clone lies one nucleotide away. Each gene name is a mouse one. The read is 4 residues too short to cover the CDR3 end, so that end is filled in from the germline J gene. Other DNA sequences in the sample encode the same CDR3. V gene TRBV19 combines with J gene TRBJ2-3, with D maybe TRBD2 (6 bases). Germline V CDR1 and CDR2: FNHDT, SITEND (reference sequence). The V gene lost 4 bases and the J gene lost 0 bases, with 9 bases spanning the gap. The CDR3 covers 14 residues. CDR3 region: CASSGTSSAETLYF. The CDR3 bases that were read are TGTGCCAGCAGTGGGACTTCTAGTGCAGAA.

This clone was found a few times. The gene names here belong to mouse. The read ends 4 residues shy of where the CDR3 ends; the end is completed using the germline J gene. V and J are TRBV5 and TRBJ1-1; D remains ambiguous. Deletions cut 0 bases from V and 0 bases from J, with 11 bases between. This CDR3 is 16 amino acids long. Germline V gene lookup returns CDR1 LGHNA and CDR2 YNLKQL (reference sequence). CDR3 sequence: CASSQENTKANTEVFF. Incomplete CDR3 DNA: TGTGCCAGCAGCCAAGAAAACACCAAAGCAAACACA.

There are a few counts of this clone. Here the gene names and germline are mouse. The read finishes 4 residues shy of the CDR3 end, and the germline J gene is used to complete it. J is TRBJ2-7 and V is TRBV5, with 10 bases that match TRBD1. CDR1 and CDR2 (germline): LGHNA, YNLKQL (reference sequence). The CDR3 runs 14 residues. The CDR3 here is CASSQVGQGHEQYF. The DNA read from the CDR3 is TGTGCCAGCAGCCAAGTGGGACAGGGGCAT.

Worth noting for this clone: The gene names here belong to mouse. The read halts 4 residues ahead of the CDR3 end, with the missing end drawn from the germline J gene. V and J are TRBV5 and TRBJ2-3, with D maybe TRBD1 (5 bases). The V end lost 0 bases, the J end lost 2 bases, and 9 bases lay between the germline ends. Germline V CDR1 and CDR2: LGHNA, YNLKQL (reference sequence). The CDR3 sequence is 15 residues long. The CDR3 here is CASSQDSGNAETLYF. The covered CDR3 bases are TGTGCCAGCAGCCAAGATTCAGGGAATGCAGAA.

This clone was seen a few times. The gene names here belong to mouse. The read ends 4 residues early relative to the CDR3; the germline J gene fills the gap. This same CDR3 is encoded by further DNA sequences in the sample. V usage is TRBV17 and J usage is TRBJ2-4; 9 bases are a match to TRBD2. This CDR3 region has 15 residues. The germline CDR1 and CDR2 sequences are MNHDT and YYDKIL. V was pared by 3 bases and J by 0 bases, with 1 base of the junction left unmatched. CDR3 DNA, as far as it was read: TGTGCTAGCAGTAGGGGACTGGGTAGTCAAAAC. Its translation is CASSRGLGSQN. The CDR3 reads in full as CASSRGLGSQNTLYF.

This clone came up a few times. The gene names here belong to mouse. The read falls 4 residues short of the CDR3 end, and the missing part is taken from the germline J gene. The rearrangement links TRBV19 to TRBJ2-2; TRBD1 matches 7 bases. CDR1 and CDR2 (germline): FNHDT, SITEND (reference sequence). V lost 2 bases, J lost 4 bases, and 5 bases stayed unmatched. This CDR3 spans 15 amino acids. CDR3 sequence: CASSIPGGGTGQLYF. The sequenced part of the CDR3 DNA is TGTGCCAGCAGTATCCCAGGGGGAGGCACCGGG.

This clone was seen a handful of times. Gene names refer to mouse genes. Here the CDR3 reads CASSDGDRGQASPLYF. The sequenced CDR3 bases are TGTGCCAGCAGTGATGGGGACAGGGGGCAGGCTTCGCCC. The gene calls are TRBV13-1 and TRBJ1-6, with 12 positions matching TRBD1. The sequence runs out 3 residues before the end of the CDR3; the remainder is reconstructed from the germline J gene. TRBJ1-6 is identified as an open reading frame with a role that is uncertain. CDR1 and CDR2 (germline): NSHNY, SYGAGN. CDR3 size: 16 residues. V lost 0 bases, J lost 9 bases, and 4 bases stayed unmatched.

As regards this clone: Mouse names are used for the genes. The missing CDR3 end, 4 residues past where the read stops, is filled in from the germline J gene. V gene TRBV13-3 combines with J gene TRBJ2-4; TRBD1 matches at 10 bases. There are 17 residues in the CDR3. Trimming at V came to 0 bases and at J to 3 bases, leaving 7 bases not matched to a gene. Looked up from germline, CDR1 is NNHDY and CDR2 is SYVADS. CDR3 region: CASSDARDRGIQNTLYF. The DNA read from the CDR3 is TGTGCCAGCAGTGATGCACGGGACAGGGGTATCCAAAAC.

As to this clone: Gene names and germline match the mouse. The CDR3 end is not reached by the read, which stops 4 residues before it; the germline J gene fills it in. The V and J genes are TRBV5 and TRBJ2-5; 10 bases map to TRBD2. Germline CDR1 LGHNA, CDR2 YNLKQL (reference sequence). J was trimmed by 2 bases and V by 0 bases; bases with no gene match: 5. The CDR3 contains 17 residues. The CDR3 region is CASSQDFLGGRQDTQYF. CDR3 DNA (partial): TGTGCCAGCAGCCAAGATTTCCTGGGGGGGCGCCAAGAC.

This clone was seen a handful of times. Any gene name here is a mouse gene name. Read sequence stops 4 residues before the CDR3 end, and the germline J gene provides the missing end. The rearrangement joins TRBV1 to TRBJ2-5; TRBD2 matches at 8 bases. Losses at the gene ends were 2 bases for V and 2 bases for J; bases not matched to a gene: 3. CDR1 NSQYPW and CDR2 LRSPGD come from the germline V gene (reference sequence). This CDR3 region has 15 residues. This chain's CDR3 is CTCSANTGGQDTQYF. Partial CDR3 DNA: TGCACCTGCAGTGCAAATACTGGGGGCCAAGAC.

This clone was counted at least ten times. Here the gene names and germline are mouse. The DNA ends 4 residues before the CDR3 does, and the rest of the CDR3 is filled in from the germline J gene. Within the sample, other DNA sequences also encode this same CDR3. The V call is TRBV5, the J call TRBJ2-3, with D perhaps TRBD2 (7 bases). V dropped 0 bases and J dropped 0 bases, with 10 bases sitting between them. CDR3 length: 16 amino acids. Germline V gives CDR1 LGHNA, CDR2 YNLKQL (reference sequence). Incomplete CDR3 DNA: TGTGCCAGCAGCCAAGATGGGGGGCGGAGTGCAGAA. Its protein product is CASSQDGGRSAE. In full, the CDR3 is CASSQDGGRSAETLYF.

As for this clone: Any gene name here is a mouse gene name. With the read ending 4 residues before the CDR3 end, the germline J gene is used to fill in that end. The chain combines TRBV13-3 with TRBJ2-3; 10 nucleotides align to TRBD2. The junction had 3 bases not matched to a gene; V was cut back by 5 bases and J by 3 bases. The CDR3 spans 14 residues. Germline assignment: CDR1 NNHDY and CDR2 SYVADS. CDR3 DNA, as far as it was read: TGTGCCAGCAGGTCGACTGGGGGGGCAGAA. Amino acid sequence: CASRSTGGAE. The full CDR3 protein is CASRSTGGAETLYF.

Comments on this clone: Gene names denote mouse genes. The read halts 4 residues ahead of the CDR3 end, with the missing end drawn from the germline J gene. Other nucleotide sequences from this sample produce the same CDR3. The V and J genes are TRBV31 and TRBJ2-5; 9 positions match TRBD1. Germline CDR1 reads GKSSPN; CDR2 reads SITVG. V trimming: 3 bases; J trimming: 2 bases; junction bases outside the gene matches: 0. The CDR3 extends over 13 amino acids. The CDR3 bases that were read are TGTGCCTGGAGGGACAGGGGCCAAGAC. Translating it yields CAWRDRGQD. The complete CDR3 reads CAWRDRGQDTQYF.

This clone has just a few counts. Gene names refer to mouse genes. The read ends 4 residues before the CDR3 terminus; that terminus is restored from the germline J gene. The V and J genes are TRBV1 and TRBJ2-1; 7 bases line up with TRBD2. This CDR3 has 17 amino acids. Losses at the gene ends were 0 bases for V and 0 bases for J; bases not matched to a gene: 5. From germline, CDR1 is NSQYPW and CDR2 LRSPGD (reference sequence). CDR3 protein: CTCSADLHWGNYAEQFF. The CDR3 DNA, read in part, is TGCACCTGCAGTGCAGATCTGCACTGGGGTAACTATGCT.

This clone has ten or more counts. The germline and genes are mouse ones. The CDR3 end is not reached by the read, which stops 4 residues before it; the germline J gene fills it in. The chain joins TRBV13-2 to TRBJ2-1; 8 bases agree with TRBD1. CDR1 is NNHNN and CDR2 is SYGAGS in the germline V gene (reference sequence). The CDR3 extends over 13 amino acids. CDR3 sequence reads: CASGQGAGAEQFF. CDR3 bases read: TGTGCCAGCGGGCAGGGGGCGGGGGCT.